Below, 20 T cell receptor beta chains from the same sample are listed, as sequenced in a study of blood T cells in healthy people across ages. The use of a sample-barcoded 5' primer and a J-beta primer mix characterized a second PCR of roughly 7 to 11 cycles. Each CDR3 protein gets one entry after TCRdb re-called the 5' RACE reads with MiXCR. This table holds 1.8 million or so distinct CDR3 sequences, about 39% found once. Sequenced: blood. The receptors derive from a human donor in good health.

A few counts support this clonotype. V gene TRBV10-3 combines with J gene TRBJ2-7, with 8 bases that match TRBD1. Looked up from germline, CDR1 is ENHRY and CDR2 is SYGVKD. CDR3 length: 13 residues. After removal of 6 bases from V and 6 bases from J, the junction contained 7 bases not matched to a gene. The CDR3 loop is CAIRDRVVGEQYF. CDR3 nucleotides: TGTGCCATCAGGGACAGGGTTGTGGGCGAGCAGTACTTC.

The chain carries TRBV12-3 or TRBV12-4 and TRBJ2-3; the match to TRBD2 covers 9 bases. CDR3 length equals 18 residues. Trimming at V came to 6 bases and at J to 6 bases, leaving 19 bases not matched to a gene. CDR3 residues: CASRPTLLLAGLRDTQYF. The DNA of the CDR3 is TGTGCCAGCAGACCTACCCTATTGCTAGCGGGGCTACGGGATACGCAGTATTTT.

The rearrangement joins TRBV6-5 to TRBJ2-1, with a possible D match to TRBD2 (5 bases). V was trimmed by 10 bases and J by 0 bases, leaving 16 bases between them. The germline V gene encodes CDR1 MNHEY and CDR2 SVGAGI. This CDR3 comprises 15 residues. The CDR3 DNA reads TGTGCCACCACCGGTTACAGCGGCTCCTACAATGAGCAGTTCTTC. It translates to CATTGYSGSYNEQFF.

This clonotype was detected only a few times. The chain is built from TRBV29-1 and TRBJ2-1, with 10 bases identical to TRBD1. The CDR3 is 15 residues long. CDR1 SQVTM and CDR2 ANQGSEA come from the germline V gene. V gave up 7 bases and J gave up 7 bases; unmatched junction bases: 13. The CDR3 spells CSARLPGQGRNEQFF. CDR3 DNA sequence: TGCAGCGCGAGACTACCGGGACAGGGGAGAAATGAGCAGTTCTTC.

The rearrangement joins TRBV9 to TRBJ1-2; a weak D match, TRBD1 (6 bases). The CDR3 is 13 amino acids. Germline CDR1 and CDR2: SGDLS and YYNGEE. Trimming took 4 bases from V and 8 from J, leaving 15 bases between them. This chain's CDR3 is CASSKGGRGGYTF. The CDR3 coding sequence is TGTGCCAGCAGCAAAGGGGGGAGAGGAGGCTACACCTTC.

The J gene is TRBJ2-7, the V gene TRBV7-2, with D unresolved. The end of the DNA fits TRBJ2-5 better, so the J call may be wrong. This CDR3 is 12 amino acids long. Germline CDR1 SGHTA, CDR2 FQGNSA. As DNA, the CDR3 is TGTGCCAGTCTTTCTCTGGGAGAGACCCAGTACTTC. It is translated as CASLSLGETQYF.

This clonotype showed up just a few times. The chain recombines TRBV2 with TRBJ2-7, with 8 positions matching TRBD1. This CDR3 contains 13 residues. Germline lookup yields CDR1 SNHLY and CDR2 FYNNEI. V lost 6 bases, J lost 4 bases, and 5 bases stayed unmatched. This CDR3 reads CASREGQAYEQYF. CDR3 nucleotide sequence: TGTGCCAGCAGAGAGGGACAGGCGTACGAGCAGTACTTC.

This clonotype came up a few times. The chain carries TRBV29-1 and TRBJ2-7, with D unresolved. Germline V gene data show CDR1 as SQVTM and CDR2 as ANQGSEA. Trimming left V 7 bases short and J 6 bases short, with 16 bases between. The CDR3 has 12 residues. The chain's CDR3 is CSAEMFGREQYF. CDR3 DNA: TGCAGCGCGGAGATGTTTGGGCGCGAGCAGTACTTC.

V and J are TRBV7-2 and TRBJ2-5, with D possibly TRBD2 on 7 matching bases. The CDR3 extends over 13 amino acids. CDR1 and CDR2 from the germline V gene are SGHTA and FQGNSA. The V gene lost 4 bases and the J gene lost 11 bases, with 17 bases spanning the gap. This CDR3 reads CASSWGGAGEQYF. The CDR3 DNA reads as TGTGCCAGCAGCTGGGGGGGGGCCGGGGAGCAGTACTTC.

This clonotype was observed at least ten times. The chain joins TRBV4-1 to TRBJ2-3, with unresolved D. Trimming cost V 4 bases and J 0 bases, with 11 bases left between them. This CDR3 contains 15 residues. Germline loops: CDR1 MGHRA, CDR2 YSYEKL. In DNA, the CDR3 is TGCGCCAGCAGCCTAGTGCAGGACAGCACAGATACGCAGTATTTT. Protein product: CASSLVQDSTDTQYF.

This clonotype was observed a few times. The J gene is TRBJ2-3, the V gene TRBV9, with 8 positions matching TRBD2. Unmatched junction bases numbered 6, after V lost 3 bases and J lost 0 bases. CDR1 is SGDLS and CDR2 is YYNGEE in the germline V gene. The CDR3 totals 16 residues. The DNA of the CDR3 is TGTGCCAGCAGCGCCCGACTAGCGTTGAGCACAGATACGCAGTATTTT. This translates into CASSARLALSTDTQYF.

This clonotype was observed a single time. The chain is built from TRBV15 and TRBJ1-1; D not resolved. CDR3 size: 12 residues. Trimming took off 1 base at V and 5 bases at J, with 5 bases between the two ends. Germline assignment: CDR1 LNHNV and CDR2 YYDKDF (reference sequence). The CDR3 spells CATSRGLTEAFF. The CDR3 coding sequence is TGTGCCACCAGCAGAGGTCTAACTGAAGCTTTCTTT.

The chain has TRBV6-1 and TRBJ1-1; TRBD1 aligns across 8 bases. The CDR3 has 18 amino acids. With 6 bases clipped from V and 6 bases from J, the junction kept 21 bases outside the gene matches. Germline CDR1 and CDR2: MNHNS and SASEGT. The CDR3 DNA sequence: TGTGCCAGCAGCAGCCTCGTCAGGGGGCGAATAATGGGGGCTGAAGCTTTCTTT. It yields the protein CASSSLVRGRIMGAEAFF.

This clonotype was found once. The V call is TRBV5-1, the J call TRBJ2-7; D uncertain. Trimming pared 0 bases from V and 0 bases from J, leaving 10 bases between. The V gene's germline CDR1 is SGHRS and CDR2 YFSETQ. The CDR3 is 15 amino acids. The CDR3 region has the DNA TGCGCCAGCAGCTTGGAAGGACCGATCTCCTACGAGCAGTACTTC. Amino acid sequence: CASSLEGPISYEQYF.

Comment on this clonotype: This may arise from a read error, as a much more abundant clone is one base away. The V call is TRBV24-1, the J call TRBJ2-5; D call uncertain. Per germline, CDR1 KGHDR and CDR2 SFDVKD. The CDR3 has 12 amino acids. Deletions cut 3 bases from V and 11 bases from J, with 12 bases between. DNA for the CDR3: TGTGCCACCAGTGATAGGTGGGATGAGCAGTACTTC. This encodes CATSDRWDEQYF.

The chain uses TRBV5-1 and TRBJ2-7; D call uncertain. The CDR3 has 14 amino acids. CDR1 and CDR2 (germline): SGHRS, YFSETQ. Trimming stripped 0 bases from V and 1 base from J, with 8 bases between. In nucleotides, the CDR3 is TGCGCCAGCAGCTTGGGACACCTATCCTACGAGCAGTACTTC. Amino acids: CASSLGHLSYEQYF. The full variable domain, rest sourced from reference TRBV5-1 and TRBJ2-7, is KAGVTQTPRYLIKTRGQQVTLSCSPISGHRSVSWYQQTPGQGLQFLFEYFSETQRNKGNFPGRFSGRQFSNSRSEMNVSTLELGDSALYLCASSLGHLSYEQYFGPGTRLTVT.

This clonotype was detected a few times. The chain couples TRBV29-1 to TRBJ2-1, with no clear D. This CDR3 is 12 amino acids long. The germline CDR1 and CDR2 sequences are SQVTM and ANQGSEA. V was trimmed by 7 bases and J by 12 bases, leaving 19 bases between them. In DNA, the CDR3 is TGCAGCGCCAACCCGCTGGGCTCCCGGCAGTTCTTC. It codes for CSANPLGSRQFF.

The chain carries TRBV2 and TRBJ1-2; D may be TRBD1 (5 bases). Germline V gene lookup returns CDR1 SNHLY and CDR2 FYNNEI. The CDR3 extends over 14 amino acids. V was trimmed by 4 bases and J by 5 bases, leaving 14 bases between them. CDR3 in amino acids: CASSGISGWYGYTF. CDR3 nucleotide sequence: TGTGCCAGCAGTGGTATATCAGGGTGGTATGGCTACACCTTC. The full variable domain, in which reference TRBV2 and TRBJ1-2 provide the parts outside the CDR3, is EPEVTQTPSHQVTQMGQEVILRCVPISNHLYFYWYRQILGQKVEFLVSFYNNEISEKSEIFDDQFSVERPDGSNFTLKIRSTKLEDSAMYFCASSGISGWYGYTFGSGTRLTVV.

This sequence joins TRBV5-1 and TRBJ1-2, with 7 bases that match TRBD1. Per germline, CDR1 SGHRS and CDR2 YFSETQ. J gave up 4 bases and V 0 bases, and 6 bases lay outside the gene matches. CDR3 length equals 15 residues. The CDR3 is CASSLDGTASYGYTF. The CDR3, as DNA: TGCGCCAGCAGCTTGGATGGGACAGCCAGCTATGGCTACACCTTC.

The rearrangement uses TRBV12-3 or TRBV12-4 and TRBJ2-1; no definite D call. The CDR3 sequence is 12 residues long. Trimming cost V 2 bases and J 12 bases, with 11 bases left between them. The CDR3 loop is CASSLWGDAQFF. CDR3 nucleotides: TGTGCCAGCAGTTTATGGGGTGACGCGCAGTTCTTC.